A selection of T cell receptor beta chains follows, all from one sample in a study of vaccination and CD4 T cells after COVID-19. TCRdb re-called the PCR reads through MiXCR, storing one row per CDR3 protein. This sample has more than 10,000 distinct CDR3 sequences, with approximately 50% found just once. No antigen is known for these receptors. The sample was CD4+ T cells from blood, cultured in vitro. The receptors shown here come from a human donor who had recovered from COVID-19. Both conserved end residues are part of each CDR3. D genes are given only for firm matches. The size of a clone is reported for some rows only, either as once, few or many, or as a class for expanded clones.

J gene	D gene	clone size	V gene	CDR3 protein	CDR3 DNA
TRBJ2-3	NA	once	TRBV25-1	CASSELVRGGTDTQYF	TGTGCCAGCAGTGAATTGGTCAGGGGCGGTACAGATACGCAGTATTTT
TRBJ1-1	TRBD1	NA	TRBV20-1	CSARVQGGNTEAFF	TGCAGTGCTAGGGTACAGGGGGGGAACACTGAAGCTTTCTTT
TRBJ2-7	TRBD2	NA	TRBV6-5	CASSYSPSGSYYEQYF	TGTGCCAGCAGTTACTCGCCTAGCGGGAGTTATTACGAGCAGTACTTC
TRBJ2-7	TRBD2	NA	TRBV12-3/TRBV12-4	CASSLSSGDRQYF	TGTGCCAGCAGTTTATCCAGCGGGGATCGACAGTACTTC
TRBJ2-2	NA	NA	TRBV10-3	CAISESGATNAGELFF	TGTGCCATCAGTGAGTCGGGGGCGACAAACGCCGGGGAGCTGTTTTTT
TRBJ2-7	NA	NA	TRBV20-1	CSALKTSYEQYF	TGCAGTGCGCTGAAGACTAGCTACGAGCAGTACTTC
TRBJ2-1	NA	few	TRBV7-2	CASSLMTGGVKRQFF	TGTGCCAGCAGCTTGATGACAGGAGGGGTAAAGCGGCAGTTCTTC
TRBJ1-6	TRBD1	few	TRBV30	CAWKAGQHYNSPLHF	TGTGCCTGGAAGGCGGGACAGCATTATAATTCACCCCTCCACTTT
TRBJ1-1	NA	once	TRBV7-9	CASSQGLTNTEAFF	TGTGCCAGCAGCCAAGGACTGACCAACACTGAAGCTTTCTTT
TRBJ1-1	TRBD1	NA	TRBV6-1	CASSEDRVANTEAFF	TGTGCCAGCAGTGAGGACAGGGTGGCGAACACTGAAGCTTTCTTT
TRBJ2-2	TRBD2	NA	TRBV6-1	CASSKGLALNTGELFF	TGTGCCAGCAGTAAGGGACTAGCGCTAAACACCGGGGAGCTGTTTTTT
TRBJ1-3	NA	NA	TRBV7-6	CASSPGAGGNTIYF	TGTGCCAGCAGCCCAGGGGCGGGTGGAAACACCATATATTTT
TRBJ2-5	NA	NA	TRBV2	CASSESRGGETQYF	TGTGCCAGCAGTGAATCCAGGGGAGGCGAGACCCAGTACTTC
TRBJ1-1	NA	few	TRBV20-1	CSAREAVPERAFF	TGCAGTGCTAGAGAAGCGGTCCCCGAGCGCGCTTTCTTT
TRBJ2-5	TRBD1	NA	TRBV7-8	CASSLGGVRGRETQYF	TGTGCCAGCAGCTTAGGAGGCGTAAGGGGGCGAGAGACCCAGTACTTC
TRBJ1-1	NA	few	TRBV20-1	CSAFRDPASTEAFF	TGCAGTGCTTTCCGGGATCCCGCCTCAACTGAAGCTTTCTTT
TRBJ1-5	NA	few	TRBV30	CAWSRTLGNQPQHF	TGTGCCTGGAGCCGTACCTTAGGCAATCAGCCCCAGCATTTT
TRBJ2-1	TRBD2	NA	TRBV6-1	CASIGSGGQTSYNEQFF	TGTGCCAGCATTGGTAGCGGGGGGCAGACCTCCTACAATGAGCAGTTCTTC
TRBJ2-3	TRBD2	few	TRBV10-3	CAISASTSGGAGGTDTQYF	TGTGCCATCAGCGCCTCGACTAGCGGGGGGGCTGGAGGCACAGATACGCAGTATTTT
TRBJ1-1	NA	NA	TRBV7-2	CASSLPGEDTEAFF	TGTGCCAGCAGCTTACCAGGGGAGGACACTGAAGCTTTCTTT
TRBJ2-5	TRBD1	few	TRBV7-2	CASSPQTGGGETQYF	TGTGCCAGCAGCCCCCAGACAGGGGGCGGGGAGACCCAGTACTTC
TRBJ2-7	TRBD2	NA	TRBV7-6	CASSLADSGSGSYEQYF	TGTGCCAGCAGCTTAGCGGATAGCGGGTCTGGATCCTACGAGCAGTACTTC